Presented here are 19 T cell receptor beta chains from one specimen sequenced in a study of molecular identifiers for immune sequencing clone quantification. In TCRdb, the PCR reads were re-called with MiXCR into one record per CDR3 protein. The repertoire holds about 300,000 distinct CDR3 sequences, with roughly a fifth as singletons. Material: naive CD8+ T cells from blood, with Jurkat cell RNA spiked in. Subset reported: FACS-sorted CD8+CD4-CCR7+CD45RA+ naive T cells. The receptors here all came from a human donor in good health. Some libraries in this study had Jurkat cell RNA spiked in.

Notes on this clonotype: This may arise from a read error, as a much more abundant clone is one base away. The V call is TRBV20-1, the J call TRBJ1-5; maybe TRBD1 (6 bases). The CDR3 has 17 amino acids. Germline-derived CDR1 and CDR2 are DFQATT and SNEGSKA (reference sequence). In DNA form, the CDR3 reads TGCAGTGCCAGCGTCGGGGGGCCCCGGTATAGCAATCAGCCCCAGCGTTTT. This codes for CSASVGGPRYSNQPQRF.

Points on this clonotype: A much more abundant neighbour one base away suggests this may be a read error. V is TRBV7-9 and J is TRBJ2-5; D unclear. Germline CDR1 SEHNR, CDR2 FQNEAQ (reference sequence). The CDR3 extends over 12 amino acids. Here the CDR3 reads CASSFGKEAQYF. The CDR3 region has the DNA TGTGCCAGCAGCTTTGGGAAAGAGGCCCAGTACTTC.

This clonotype was picked up a small number of times. This chain joins TRBV20-1 and TRBJ2-7, with 7 nucleotides matching TRBD2. The V gene end was trimmed by 1 base and the J gene end by 2 bases; junction bases not matched to a gene: 8. The germline V gene has CDR1 DFQATT and CDR2 SNEGSKA (reference sequence). CDR3 length: 15 residues. As DNA, the CDR3 is TGCAGTGCTAGAGGTGTCCCGGGGAGGGCCTACGAGCAGTACTTC. Residues: CSARGVPGRAYEQYF.

This clonotype was seen many times. The rearrangement uses TRBV14 and TRBJ1-5; D is unclear. V was cut by 4 bases and J by 5 bases, with 15 bases left in between. The CDR3 covers 15 residues. The germline V gene has CDR1 SGHDN and CDR2 FVKESK. The CDR3 region is CASSRTGERDQPQHF. In DNA form, the CDR3 reads TGTGCCAGCAGCCGGACCGGGGAGAGGGATCAGCCCCAGCATTTT. The full variable domain, in which reference TRBV14 and TRBJ1-5 provide the parts outside the CDR3, is EAGVTQFPSHSVIEKGQTVTLRCDPISGHDNLYWYRRVMGKEIKFLLHFVKESKQDESGMPNNRFLAERTGGTYSTLKVQPAELEDSGVYFCASSRTGERDQPQHFGDGTRLSIL.

This clonotype was counted at least ten times. The chain links TRBV6-5 to TRBJ1-1; no clear D. The CDR3 consists of 14 residues. V lost 7 bases and J 5 bases, leaving 17 bases between the germline ends. Germline V gene lookup returns CDR1 MNHEY and CDR2 SVGAGI. The CDR3 DNA reads as TGTGCCAGCACCGAAAATAGGGCGGGGACTGAAGCTTTCTTT. Protein sequence: CASTENRAGTEAFF.

Points on this clonotype: With a much larger clone just one base away, this may be a read error. The gene calls are TRBV7-9 and TRBJ2-4; D is perhaps TRBD1 or TRBD2 (5 bases each). Trimming removed 5 bases at V and 3 bases at J, with 20 bases between. From germline, CDR1 is SEHNR and CDR2 FQNEAQ (reference sequence). The CDR3 is made up of 17 amino acids. CDR3: CASSLDPGPKNKNIQYF. The DNA of the CDR3 is TGTGCCAGCAGCCTAGACCCGGGGCCGAAGAACAAAAACATTCAGTACTTC.

The sample holds many counts of this clonotype. This chain links TRBV6-2 or TRBV6-3 with TRBJ2-7; D may be TRBD2 (5 bases). The CDR3 is 14 amino acids. The V end lost 2 bases, the J end lost 2 bases, and 10 bases lay between the germline ends. In germline, CDR1 is MNHEY, CDR2 SVGEGT. This CDR3 is CASSYRSGTYEQYF. The DNA for the CDR3 is TGTGCCAGCAGTTACAGGAGCGGAACCTACGAGCAGTACTTC.

This clonotype was detected many times. This chain links TRBV9 with TRBJ1-1; 7 nucleotides line up with TRBD1. The J segment lost 0 bases and the V segment lost 3 bases, leaving 2 bases of the junction unmatched. The CDR3 contains 14 residues. CDR1 and CDR2 from the germline V gene are SGDLS and YYNGEE. This CDR3 is CASSGDSMNTEAFF. CDR3 nucleotides: TGTGCCAGCAGCGGGGACAGCATGAACACTGAAGCTTTCTTT.

As to this clonotype: The junction does not match germline at one end; this may be a read error. The genes are TRBV7-6 and TRBJ2-5; 8 positions match TRBD1. There are 14 residues in the CDR3. Germline-derived CDR1 and CDR2 are SGHVS and FNYEAQ. CDR3 loop: CAGSLGQGQETQYF. The CDR3 DNA is TGTGCCGGCAGCTTAGGACAGGGCCAAGAGACCCAGTACTTC.

This clonotype was observed many times. This chain connects TRBV7-9 to TRBJ2-1; D is ambiguous. This CDR3 has 12 residues. Germline V lookup: CDR1 SEHNR, CDR2 FQNEAQ (reference sequence). Deletions cut 6 bases from V and 3 bases from J, with 6 bases between. CDR3 bases: TGTGCCAGCAGTCCCGACTACAATGAGCAGTTCTTC. Translated, it gives CASSPDYNEQFF. The entire variable domain, with the rest obtained from reference TRBV7-9 and TRBJ2-1, is as follows: DTGVSQNPRHKITKRGQNVTFRCDPISEHNRLYWYRQTLGQGPEFLTYFQNEAQLEKSRLLSDRFSAERPKGSFSTLEIQRTEQGDSAMYLCASSPDYNEQFFGPGTRLTVL.

This clonotype was seen many times. V and J are TRBV7-9 and TRBJ2-5, with a tentative D call TRBD1 (5 bases). The CDR3 spans 14 residues. Per the germline V gene, CDR1 is SEHNR and CDR2 is FQNEAQ (reference sequence). Trimming stripped 0 bases from V and 8 bases from J, with 13 bases between. CDR3 nucleotides: TGTGCCAGCAGCTTAGCGTGGGGTCAGGGCACCCAGTACTTC. Its translation is CASSLAWGQGTQYF.

A note on this clonotype: A much larger clone sits a single nucleotide away, making a read error possible. V is TRBV6-4 and J is TRBJ1-5, with no clear D. V gave up 2 bases and J gave up 4 bases, with 15 bases separating them. Germline V gene lookup returns CDR1 MRHNA and CDR2 SNTAGT. This CDR3 contains 16 residues. The CDR3 here is CASSDPKARLNQPQHF. For the CDR3, the DNA is TGTGCCAGCAGTGACCCTAAGGCCAGGCTTAATCAGCCCCAGCATTTT.

This clonotype was recorded at least ten times. V and J are TRBV5-4 and TRBJ1-2; possible D gene TRBD1, 6 bases. This CDR3 contains 14 residues. Trimming took 0 bases from V and 2 from J, leaving 8 bases between them. Germline V lookup: CDR1 SGHNT, CDR2 YYREEE (reference sequence). The CDR3 DNA is TGTGCCAGCAGCTTGGAACAGGGAAACTATGGCTACACCTTC. Translating it yields CASSLEQGNYGYTF.

The chain combines TRBV7-6 with TRBJ2-1; no clear D. The CDR3 is 12 residues long. Germline CDR1 and CDR2: SGHVS and FNYEAQ. The V and J ends lost 4 bases and 7 bases respectively, with 8 bases between them. DNA of the CDR3: TGTGCCAGCAGCTCGGACCGGAATGAGCAGTTCTTC. Protein sequence: CASSSDRNEQFF. Using reference TRBV7-6 and TRBJ2-1 for the parts outside the CDR3, the full variable domain is GAGVSQSPRYKVTKRGQDVALRCDPISGHVSLYWYRQALGQGPEFLTYFNYEAQQDKSGLPNDRFSAERPEGSISTLTIQRTEQRDSAMYRCASSSDRNEQFFGPGTRLTVL.

In regard to this clonotype: Just one base apart from a much larger clone, this may be a read error. The chain has TRBV6-5 and TRBJ2-7, with 9 bases matching TRBD1. The germline V gene encodes CDR1 MNHEY and CDR2 SVGAGI. The CDR3 loop spans 12 amino acids. CDR3 sequence (DNA): TGTGCCACCGGGACAGGGCCCTACGAGCGGTACTTC. This sequence encodes CATGTGPYERYF.

This clonotype was seen many times. This chain links TRBV4-1 with TRBJ2-1, with TRBD2 matching over 8 bases. The V segment lost 0 bases and the J segment 7 bases; nucleotides outside the gene matches: 11. CDR1 MGHRA and CDR2 YSYEKL come from the germline V gene. This CDR3 is built from 17 residues. Here the CDR3 reads CASSQDGAGVMGNEQFF. The CDR3 DNA sequence: TGCGCCAGCAGCCAAGATGGAGCGGGAGTTATGGGGAATGAGCAGTTCTTC.

The sample holds many counts of this clonotype. The genes are TRBV20-1 and TRBJ1-1; no clear D gene. V was shortened by 5 bases and J by 5 bases, with 15 bases between the two germline ends. Germline values: CDR1 DFQATT, CDR2 SNEGSKA (reference sequence). The CDR3 loop spans 13 amino acids. The chain's CDR3 is CSAHGGVQTEAFF. The DNA for the CDR3 is TGCAGTGCTCACGGTGGGGTTCAAACTGAAGCTTTCTTT.

This clonotype was detected ten times or more. The genes are TRBV4-3 and TRBJ2-5, with a tentative D call TRBD2 (6 bases). This CDR3 has 15 amino acids. V was clipped by 2 bases and J by 5 bases, with 15 bases between them. In germline, CDR1 is LGHNA, CDR2 YSLEER. The CDR3, as DNA: TGCGCCAGCAGCCAATCCCTCGGCCGGGGGGAGACCCAGTACTTC. This translates into CASSQSLGRGETQYF.

This rearrangement joins TRBV7-9 to TRBJ2-7, with D possibly being TRBD1 (6 bases). Germline V gives CDR1 SEHNR, CDR2 FQNEAQ (reference sequence). The CDR3 consists of 13 residues. Trimming stripped 2 bases from V and 5 bases from J, with 10 bases between. The CDR3 loop reads CASSLWQGNEQYF. The CDR3 nucleotides read TGTGCCAGCAGCTTATGGCAGGGGAACGAGCAGTACTTC. Supplemented by reference TRBV7-9 and TRBJ2-7, the full variable domain reads DTGVSQNPRHKITKRGQNVTFRCDPISEHNRLYWYRQTLGQGPEFLTYFQNEAQLEKSRLLSDRFSAERPKGSFSTLEIQRTEQGDSAMYLCASSLWQGNEQYFGPGTRLTVT.